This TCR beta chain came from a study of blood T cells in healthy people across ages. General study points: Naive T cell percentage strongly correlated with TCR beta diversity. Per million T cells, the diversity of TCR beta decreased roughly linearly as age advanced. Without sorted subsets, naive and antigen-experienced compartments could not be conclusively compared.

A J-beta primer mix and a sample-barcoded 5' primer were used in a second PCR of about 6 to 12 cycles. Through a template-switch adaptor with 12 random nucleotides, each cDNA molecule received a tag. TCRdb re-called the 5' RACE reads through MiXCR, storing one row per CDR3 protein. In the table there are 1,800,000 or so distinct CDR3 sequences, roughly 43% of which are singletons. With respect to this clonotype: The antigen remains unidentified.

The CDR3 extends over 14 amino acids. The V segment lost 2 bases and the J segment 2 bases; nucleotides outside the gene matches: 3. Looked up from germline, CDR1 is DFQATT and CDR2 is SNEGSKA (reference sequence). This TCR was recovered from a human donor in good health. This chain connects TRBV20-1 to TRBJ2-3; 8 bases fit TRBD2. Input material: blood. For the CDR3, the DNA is TGCAGTGCTAGAAGCGGGGGAGCCACAGATACGCAGTATTTT. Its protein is CSARSGGATDTQYF.